This entry concerns a single T cell receptor beta chain. The antigen is unknown. No infections or other immune events were documented during collection. The source of the sample is a study of identifying expanded T cells in peripheral blood. Whole-study findings and limits: Variance in clone template counts between roughly two-week samples significantly increased with total template count across all healthy donors. Differentially abundant clones: around 1.2 between replicates, about 16 at two to three weeks, 18 to 20 at four.

Profiling relied on immunoSEQ multiplex PCR, and the TCRdb table lists in-frame clones only, not all of them. The profile shows 75,000 to 90,000 clones, around nine tenths of them singletons. Germline V gene sequence: CDR1 SGHTA, CDR2 FQGNSA. CDR3 length: 15 residues. V lost 5 bases to trimming and J lost 6 bases; unmatched junction nucleotides: 8. The sequence came from a person aged 18 to 75 in good health. Source material: blood. This sequence joins TRBV7-2 and TRBJ2-7, with TRBD1 matching 12 bases. The CDR3 DNA reads TGTGCCAGCAGCCCCGGGACAGGGGGCGCTTTCGAGCAGTACTTC. It yields the protein CASSPGTGGAFEQYF. Using reference TRBV7-2 and TRBJ2-7 for the parts outside the CDR3, the full variable domain is GAGVSQSPSNKVTEKGKDVELRCDPISGHTALYWYRQSLGQGLEFLIYFQGNSAPDKSGLPSDRFSAERTGGSVSTLTIQRTQQEDSAVYLCASSPGTGGAFEQYFGPGTRLTVT.